Below, 4 T cell receptor beta chains from the same sample are listed, as sequenced in a study of blood T cell repertoires in COVID-19. Sequencing was performed with immunoSEQ multiplex PCR; in TCRdb, only in-frame clones are kept and a portion is missing. The repertoire includes 120,000 or so clones, around 76% of them detected once, and about 2.3% sits in the top ten. The specimen sequenced was peripheral blood. All receptors derive from a man between 70 and 80 years old with acute or convalescent COVID-19.

This clone turned up a few times. The rearrangement links TRBV5-1 to TRBJ1-1; 8 nucleotides match TRBD1. The germline V gene encodes CDR1 SGHRS and CDR2 YFSETQ. This CDR3 region has 14 residues. With V trimmed by 2 bases and J by 5 bases, 5 bases remained unmatched. The CDR3 coding sequence is TGCGCCAGCAGCTTTTCAGGGGGCTTGACTGAAGCTTTCTTT. Its translation: CASSFSGGLTEAFF.

The chain joins TRBV6-2 or TRBV6-3 to TRBJ1-5; 9 nucleotides match TRBD1. Germline V gives CDR1 MNHEY, CDR2 SVGEGT. There are 18 residues in the CDR3. V lost 4 bases and J lost 2; bases outside the gene matches: 12. CDR3 amino acids: CASSWEGQGMFGNQPQHF. CDR3 sequence (DNA): TGTGCCAGCAGTTGGGAAGGACAGGGGATGTTCGGCAATCAGCCCCAGCATTTT.

The chain recombines TRBV5-1 with TRBJ1-6; no clear D. From germline, CDR1 is SGHRS and CDR2 YFSETQ. The CDR3 totals 17 residues. V lost 0 bases and J 4 bases, leaving 14 bases between the germline ends. For the CDR3, the DNA is TGCGCCAGCAGCTTGGGGCCACTACTTCTATATAATTCACCCCTCCACTTT. Translated: CASSLGPLLLYNSPLHF.

This clone was counted between two and nine times. This chain connects TRBV7-8 to TRBJ1-2, with TRBD1 matching 7 bases. J gave up 8 bases and V 7 bases, and 13 bases lay outside the gene matches. This CDR3 is 14 amino acids long. CDR1 and CDR2 (germline): SGHVS, FQNEAQ. DNA for the CDR3: TGTGCCAGCACCCGAGGGGGCCCGCTGGGAGGCTACACCTTC. It is translated as CASTRGGPLGGYTF.